One sample yielded the 18 T cell receptor beta chains listed below, sequenced in a study of T cells expressing NK-cell markers. TCRdb derives one entry per CDR3 protein from the 5' RACE reads, leaving out DNA. The sample table includes about 390,000 distinct CDR3 sequences. The sequenced sample was blood T cells: a sorted CD56 or NKG2C T cell subset, CD4+ or CD8+ T cells, or bulk PBMC T cells (not recorded which). Receptors were obtained from a woman aged 50 to 60 in good health.

The chain carries TRBV7-2 and TRBJ2-7; with no DNA, the TCRdb D assignment of TRBD2 cannot be verified. This CDR3 contains 15 residues. CDR1 and CDR2 (germline): SGHTA, FQGNSA. CDR3 amino acids: CASSFFRGGSYEQYF.

V is TRBV9 and J is TRBJ2-7. The CDR3 has 14 residues. In germline, CDR1 is SGDLS, CDR2 YYNGEE. This CDR3 is CASSATSSSYEQYF. The entire variable domain, with the rest obtained from reference TRBV9 and TRBJ2-7, is as follows: DSGVTQTPKHLITATGQRVTLRCSPRSGDLSVYWYQQSLDQGLQFLIQYYNGEERAKGNILERFSAQQFPDLHSELNLSSLELGDSALYFCASSATSSSYEQYFGPGTRLTVT.

The chain uses TRBV7-6 and TRBJ2-5. The V gene's germline CDR1 is SGHVS and CDR2 FNYEAQ. The CDR3 totals 15 residues. CDR3 sequence: CASSLAEVPQETQYF.

V is TRBV7-2 and J is TRBJ2-1. The CDR3 loop spans 14 amino acids. Germline CDR1 SGHTA, CDR2 FQGNSA. CDR3 loop: CASSLSGGYNEQFF.

The CDR3 is CASGLDGLPGGEQFF. This chain connects TRBV12-5 to TRBJ2-1; no DNA is available, so the TRBD1 call from TCRdb remains unchecked. Germline V gene data show CDR1 as LGHNT and CDR2 as FRNRAP. The CDR3 is 15 amino acids.

The rearrangement links TRBV3-1 to TRBJ1-3. Germline-derived CDR1 and CDR2 are LGHDT and YNNKEL (reference sequence). This CDR3 comprises 16 residues. The CDR3 spells CASSQGARVSGNTIYF. Full variable domain (remainder filled in from reference TRBV3-1 and TRBJ1-3): DTAVSQTPKYLVTQMGNDKSIKCEQNLGHDTMYWYKQDSKKFLKIMFSYNNKELIINETVPNRFSPKSPDKAHLNLHINSLELGDSAVYFCASSQGARVSGNTIYFGEGSWLTVV.

The chain joins TRBV6-2 or TRBV6-3 to TRBJ2-2; without DNA, the TCRdb call of TRBD1 cannot be checked. Looked up from germline, CDR1 is MNHEY and CDR2 is SVGEGT. The CDR3 has 14 amino acids. The CDR3 loop is CATRQAELTGELFF.

The rearrangement links TRBV19 to TRBJ2-1; there is no DNA to check the TCRdb D call of TRBD2. This CDR3 spans 16 amino acids. The germline gives CDR1 LNHDA, CDR2 SQIVND (reference sequence). The CDR3: CASSIFTSGRSNEQFF.

The chain couples TRBV20-1 to TRBJ2-1; the D gene TCRdb calls, TRBD1, cannot be checked with no DNA. The CDR3 length is 15 residues. Per the germline V gene, CDR1 is DFQATT and CDR2 is SNEGSKA (reference sequence). This CDR3 is CSARGRGGRYNEQFF.

This chain joins TRBV20-1 and TRBJ2-2; TCRdb outputs TRBD1, but without DNA this stays unchecked. The germline CDR1 and CDR2 sequences are DFQATT and SNEGSKA (reference sequence). The CDR3 contains 15 residues. CDR3 residues: CSASRDSRNTGELFF.

The chain joins TRBV5-1 to TRBJ2-3; TCRdb names TRBD1, which stays unverified in the absence of DNA. This CDR3 is 17 amino acids long. Germline CDR1 reads SGHRS; CDR2 reads YFSETQ. The CDR3 spells CASSPSSGQGFTDTQYF. Variable domain in full (rest from reference TRBV5-1 and TRBJ2-3): KAGVTQTPRYLIKTRGQQVTLSCSPISGHRSVSWYQQTPGQGLQFLFEYFSETQRNKGNFPGRFSGRQFSNSRSEMNVSTLELGDSALYLCASSPSSGQGFTDTQYFGPGTRLTVL.

J is TRBJ2-2 and V is TRBV25-1; TCRdb gives TRBD1 as the D gene, but with no DNA this cannot be confirmed. CDR1 is MGHDK, CDR2 SYGVNS, per germline. CDR3 length: 14 residues. CDR3 amino acids: CASSEYQTGGGLFF. Supplemented by reference TRBV25-1 and TRBJ2-2, the full variable domain reads EADIYQTPRYLVIGTGKKITLECSQTMGHDKMYWYQQDPGMELHLIHYSYGVNSTEKGDLSSESTVSRIRTEHFPLTLESARPSHTSQYLCASSEYQTGGGLFFGEGSRLTVL.

V usage is TRBV6-6 and J usage is TRBJ2-3; TCRdb calls TRBD2, which cannot be checked without DNA. Germline V gene lookup returns CDR1 MNHNY and CDR2 SVGAGI (reference sequence). The CDR3 consists of 19 residues. CDR3 sequence: CASSRRTSGSAVLTDTQYF.

The chain couples TRBV20-1 to TRBJ2-1; TCRdb names TRBD2, which stays unverified in the absence of DNA. CDR1 and CDR2 from the germline V gene are DFQATT and SNEGSKA (reference sequence). The CDR3 runs 14 residues. The CDR3: CSARAGTDYNEQFF.

The chain joins TRBV20-1 to TRBJ2-3; absent DNA, TCRdb's TRBD1 call cannot be checked. Germline V gene sequence: CDR1 DFQATT, CDR2 SNEGSKA (reference sequence). This CDR3 contains 15 residues. CDR3 amino acids: CSARGVGVGTDTQYF.

The V call is TRBV29-1, the J call TRBJ2-3. The germline V gene encodes CDR1 SQVTM and CDR2 ANQGSEA. The CDR3 loop spans 11 amino acids. CDR3 loop: CSVETTDTQYF.

The rearrangement joins TRBV4-1 to TRBJ1-5; the D gene TCRdb calls, TRBD1, cannot be checked with no DNA. The CDR3 consists of 17 residues. Looked up from germline, CDR1 is MGHRA and CDR2 is YSYEKL. CDR3 amino acids: CASSQGLRQESNQPQHF.

This chain joins TRBV12-3 or TRBV12-4 and TRBJ1-2; the TCRdb call, TRBD1, lacks DNA for checking. The CDR3 sequence is 14 residues long. The CDR3 sequence is CASSSLDNLYGYTF.